Described below is a single TCR beta chain sequence and its context. Its antigen remains unidentified. One base away there is no much larger clone; base qualities are not given. The data belong to a study of radiation and T cells in renal cell carcinoma (dated by TCRdb to the early 2020s). About the study as a whole: Samples were obtained from a clinical trial, in which 15 Gy stereotactic body radiation therapy was delivered to primary renal cell carcinomas and nephrectomy was performed 4 weeks later. A total of about 4 million unique CDR3 nucleotide sequences, encoding around 2.7 million unique CDR3 amino acid sequences, were found across all 50 or so samples. In total, around 53 samples, comprising approximately 25 tumors and approximately 27 peripheral blood samples, were subjected to TCR beta sequencing. What the work shows at the level of the full study, not this receptor alone: Because no pretreatment tumor biopsies were available, whether clonotypes were present in the tumor at baseline could not be determined. In blood, the top tumor clonotypes increased from baseline to 2 weeks after radiation and then shrank by 4 weeks, which suggests a temporary expansion of tumor-resident clones. With a single-armed trial design, the study had no way to address how radiation dose or scheduling affects the TCR repertoire. Blood repertoire dynamics were not followed beyond 4 weeks after treatment.

Following the manufacturer's recommendations, the immunoSEQ kit was used to generate TCR beta libraries from genomic DNA. Library preparation used a first multiplex PCR with proprietary primers, then a second PCR adding unique barcodes, with bead cleanups after each round. Each sample batch included a kit-provided positive control reaction and a negative control reaction. The final libraries were assessed on an Agilent 4200 TapeStation D1000 ScreenTape, pooled by volume, and quantified by qPCR. Sequencing was performed on an Illumina NextSeq500 with a MidOutput 150-cycle cartridge, and 156 Read1 and 15 Index1 cycles were run with kit custom primers. The pooled library was loaded at roughly 1 pM with around 20% PhiX control spiked in. The paper's processing steps were these. Vendor-processed data were analyzed in R, and a clonotype was defined as all T cells sharing the same CDR3 nucleotide sequence. For clone abundance analyses, frequencies were normalized to the 10,000 most abundant clones in each sample. Before analysis, public T cell clones were removed, and these numbered fewer than six per sample on average. Tumor-enriched and baseline blood-enriched clonotypes were defined by at least a 32-fold difference in abundance between compartments. A beta-binomial differential abundance model was used to identify clonotypes that expanded or contracted between blood time points. The Baroni-Urbani and Buser coefficient was used to measure tumor-blood repertoire similarity, and groups were compared with two-tailed Wilcoxon tests in R. Here the immuneACCESS table is served through TCRdb, limited to in-frame sequences with V and J called. Missing clones are a known gap in these copies; in checked studies unresolved V genes cover under half, and the rest lacks a known reason. V and J calls plus clone size are reproduced from that table; the DNA served to infer D and trimming. This sample lists about 130,000 clones; more than 70% were detected once. More than 5% of the sample lies in the top ten.

The sample's time point label, in plain terms: blood 2 weeks post-SBRT. What this sample's treatment or condition label stands for: 15 Gy SBRT to primary tumor, nephrectomy 4 weeks later. To follow tumor-enriched clonotypes, serial peripheral blood was collected from radiation-treated patients at baseline and at 2 weeks and 4 weeks after SBRT. Every patient had renal cell carcinoma of clear cell pathology. Genomic DNA for TCR sequencing was prepared using the QIAamp DNA Blood Mini Kit (Qiagen). The analyses included only samples that passed all quality control checks. Relative to germline, V is 1 base shorter and J is 4 bases shorter, with 10 bases between their ends. CDR1 and CDR2 were assigned from the germline V gene (reference sequence) as MNHEY and SMNVEV. From its cysteine to its phenylalanine, the CDR3 spans 14 amino acids. Just the 42-base CDR3 DNA is kept, in frame starting at base 1.

The sequences come from blood, collected from a patient whose treatment included radiotherapy and nephrectomy. The rearrangement joined TRBV27 to TRBJ1-1; a weak D assignment points to TRBD1 (5 bases agree). The TCR sequence derives from a woman aged 70-85 years with renal cell carcinoma. The CDR3 region: CASSLYWGGTEAFF. The DNA is as follows: TGTGCCAGCAGTTTATATTGGGGGGGCACTGAAGCTTTCTTT.